This T cell receptor beta chain came from a study of blood T cell repertoires in COVID-19. Overall study context: T cells, B-cell-depleted T cells, or PBMCs supplied cDNA or gDNA.

The CDR3 is 15 amino acids. Original processing methods: Scientists estimated how many nucleated cells there were by amplifying reference gene primers. Clones were sequenced by immunoSEQ multiplex PCR, and TCRdb holds only the in-frame ones, with some missing. V and J calls and clone size are copied from that table; D and trimming were computed from the DNA. The table records around 120,000 clones, nearly 90% of them present only once. This chain connects TRBV21-1 to TRBJ1-1; TRBD1 is the table's D call, not checked against the DNA. TRBV21-1 is marked as a pseudogene. This clonotype originated in a woman aged 60-75 years with COVID-19, enrolled during active disease. Material: peripheral blood. The CDR3 region is CARARDRGWDTEAFF. DNA of the CDR3: TGTGCCAGGGCTCGGGACAGGGGGTGGGACACTGAAGCTTTCTTT.